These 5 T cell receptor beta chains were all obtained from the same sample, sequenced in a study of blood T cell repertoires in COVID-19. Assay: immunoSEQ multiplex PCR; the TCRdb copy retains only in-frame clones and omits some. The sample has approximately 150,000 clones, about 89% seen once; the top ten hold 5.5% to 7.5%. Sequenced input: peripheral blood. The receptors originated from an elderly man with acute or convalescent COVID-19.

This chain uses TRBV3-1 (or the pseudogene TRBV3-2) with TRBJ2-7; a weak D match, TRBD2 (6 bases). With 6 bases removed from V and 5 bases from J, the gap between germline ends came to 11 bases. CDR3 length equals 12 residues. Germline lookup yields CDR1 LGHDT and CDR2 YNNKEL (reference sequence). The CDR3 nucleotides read TGTGCCAGCAGTCTAGCGAACCACGAGCAGTACTTC. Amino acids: CASSLANHEQYF.

The chain's CDR3 is CSARQGHGYTF. The CDR3 region has the DNA TGCAGTGCTAGGCAGGGTCATGGCTACACCTTC. The chain carries TRBV20-1 and TRBJ1-2, with D maybe TRBD1 (5 bases). The V gene lost 3 bases and the J gene lost 6 bases, with 8 bases spanning the gap. The CDR3 extends over 11 amino acids. Germline CDR1 DFQATT, CDR2 SNEGSKA (reference sequence).

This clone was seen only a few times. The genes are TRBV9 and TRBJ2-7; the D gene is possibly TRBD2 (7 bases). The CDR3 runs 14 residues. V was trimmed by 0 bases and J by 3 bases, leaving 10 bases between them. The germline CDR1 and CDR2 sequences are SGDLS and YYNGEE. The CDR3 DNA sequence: TGTGCCAGCAGCGTAGGGGAGGGGGGCTACGAGCAGTACTTC. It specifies CASSVGEGGYEQYF.

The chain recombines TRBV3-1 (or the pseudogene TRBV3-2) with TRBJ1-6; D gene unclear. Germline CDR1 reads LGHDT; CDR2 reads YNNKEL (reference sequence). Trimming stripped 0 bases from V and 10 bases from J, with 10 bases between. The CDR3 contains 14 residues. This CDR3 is CASSQDISGSPLHF. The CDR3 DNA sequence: TGTGCCAGCAGCCAAGATATCAGCGGCTCACCCCTCCACTTT.

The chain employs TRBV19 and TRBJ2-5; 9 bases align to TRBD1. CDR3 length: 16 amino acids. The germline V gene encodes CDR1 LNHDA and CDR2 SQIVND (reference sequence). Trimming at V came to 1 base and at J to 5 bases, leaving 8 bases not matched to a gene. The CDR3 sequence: CASSIAHRGPEETQYF. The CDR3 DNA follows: TGTGCCAGTAGTATAGCCCACAGGGGGCCGGAGGAGACCCAGTACTTC. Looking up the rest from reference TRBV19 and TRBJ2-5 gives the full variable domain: DGGITQSPKYLFRKEGQNVTLSCEQNLNHDAMYWYRQDPGQGLRLIYYSQIVNDFQKGDIAEGYSVSREKKESFPLTVTSAQKNPTAFYLCASSIAHRGPEETQYFGPGTRLLVL.